This T cell receptor beta chain was retrieved from a study of blood T cell repertoires in COVID-19. Overall study context: Sample material is recorded as cDNA or gDNA derived from T cells, B-cell-depleted T cells, or PBMCs.

V lost 0 bases to trimming and J lost 4 bases, with 10 bases between them. Germline V gene lookup returns CDR1 MNHNY and CDR2 SVGAGI (reference sequence). The CDR3 spans 15 residues. Clones were read by immunoSEQ multiplex PCR, and TCRdb kept only the in-frame ones, dropping some. The sample yields about 60,000 clones, nearly 80% seen once. The chain joins TRBV6-6 to TRBJ2-1, with D perhaps TRBD2 (6 bases). The sample comprised peripheral blood. The receptor was isolated from a human donor in a cohort sampled during active COVID-19. The CDR3 loop reads CASSYSHREYNEQFF. CDR3 nucleotide sequence: TGTGCCAGCAGTTACTCTCACCGGGAGTACAATGAGCAGTTCTTC.